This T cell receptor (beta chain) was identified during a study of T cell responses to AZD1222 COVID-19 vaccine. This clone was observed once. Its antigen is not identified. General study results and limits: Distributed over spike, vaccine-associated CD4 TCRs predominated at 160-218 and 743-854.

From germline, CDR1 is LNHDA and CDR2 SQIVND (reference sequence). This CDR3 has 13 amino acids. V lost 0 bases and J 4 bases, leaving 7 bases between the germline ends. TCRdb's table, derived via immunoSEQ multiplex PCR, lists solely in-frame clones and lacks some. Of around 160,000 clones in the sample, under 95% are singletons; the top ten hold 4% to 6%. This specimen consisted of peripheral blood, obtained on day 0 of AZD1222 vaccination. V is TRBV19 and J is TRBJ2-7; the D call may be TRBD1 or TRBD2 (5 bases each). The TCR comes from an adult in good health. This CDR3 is CASSIEWGYEQYF. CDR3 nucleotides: TGTGCCAGTAGTATAGAATGGGGGTACGAGCAGTACTTC.